The 2 T cell receptor beta chains presented below share a single source sample, sequenced in a study of patients and donors after allogeneic stem cell transplantation. TCRdb reanalysed the RT-PCR reads using MiXCR and keeps one entry per CDR3 protein. Of 390,000 or so distinct CDR3 sequences in the sample, around 15% are singletons; the top ten hold around 7.9%. The specimen sequenced was blood, either unsorted or a sorted T cell fraction (not recorded which). Every receptor here comes from a human donor who was either an allogeneic HSCT recipient or a stem cell or donor lymphocyte infusion donor (not recorded which). It is not recorded whose cells these are; they may come from a transplant donor.

The sample holds a few counts of this clonotype. The chain joins TRBV20-1 to TRBJ2-5; D is possibly TRBD2 (5 bases). CDR1 is DFQATT and CDR2 is SNEGSKA in the germline V gene (reference sequence). The CDR3 runs to 13 residues. The V and J ends lost 2 bases and 3 bases respectively, with 10 bases between them. CDR3 loop: CSARPPGEETQYF. DNA of the CDR3: TGCAGTGCTAGACCCCCCGGGGAAGAGACCCAGTACTTC.

The chain couples TRBV5-1 to TRBJ1-1, with D uncertain. Germline CDR1 reads SGHRS; CDR2 reads YFSETQ. The ends were cut back, 4 bases at V and 7 bases at J, with 23 bases in the middle. The CDR3 length is 16 residues. The CDR3, as DNA: TGCGCCAGCAGCCCGTGGGGAGGGCCTGGTTCTGGTGAAGCTTTCTTT. It is translated as CASSPWGGPGSGEAFF.